These T cell receptor beta chains were read from a single sample in a study of shared clonotypes between healthy human individuals. TCRdb's table, derived via immunoSEQ multiplex PCR, lists solely in-frame clones and lacks some. Of about 490,000 clones in the sample, 76% were seen once. Sequencing was done on a sample of PBMCs. Receptors originate from a woman aged 40 to 55 in good health. Some clones in this sample may be carry-over from other donors' samples. Both conserved end residues are part of each CDR3. A D gene is named only where the DNA matches it firmly. The size field is filled for only some rows; it gives once, few, many or a size class.

clone_size | j_call | d_call | v_call | cdr3_nt | cdr3_aa
- | TRBJ2-7 | - | TRBV5-1 | TGCGCCAGCAGACCTAACGGGGGCGGGACCTACGAGCAGTACTTC | CASRPNGGGTYEQYF
few | TRBJ1-4 | - | TRBV30 | TGTGCCTGGAGCGTCATTTATGGGGCCCCGACCGGAGGATTTGAAAAACTGTTTTTT | CAWSVIYGAPTGGFEKLFF
- | TRBJ2-5 | - | TRBV9 | TGTGCCAGCAGCGTAGCCGGGAGCGAGACCCAGTACTTC | CASSVAGSETQYF
- | TRBJ2-3 | - | TRBV28 | TGTGCCAGCAGTTTAGGTATGGTTACGCAGTATTTT | CASSLGMVTQYF
- | TRBJ2-7 | - | TRBV30 | TGTGCCTGGAGTGTAGGGGGGATACGCTACGAGCAGTACTTC | CAWSVGGIRYEQYF
once | TRBJ1-5 | TRBD1 | TRBV9 | TGTGCCAGCAGCGCAGGGACAGTCAATCAGCCCCAGCATTTT | CASSAGTVNQPQHF
- | TRBJ2-3 | TRBD2 | TRBV14 | TGTGCCAGCAGCCAAGATCTAGCGGGAGCATCAGATACGCAGTATTTT | CASSQDLAGASDTQYF
- | TRBJ2-7 | - | TRBV28 | TGTGCCAGCAGTTTACGGGAATACGAGCAGTACTTC | CASSLREYEQYF
- | TRBJ1-1 | TRBD1 | TRBV13 | TGTGCCAGCAGCCCAGGGGGGGTGAACACTGAAGCTTTCTTT | CASSPGGVNTEAFF
- | TRBJ1-6 | TRBD1 | TRBV7-2 | TGTGCCAGCAGCTTAGCTGCGACAGGGGGCGATTCACCCCTCCACTTT | CASSLAATGGDSPLHF
- | TRBJ1-5 | TRBD1 | TRBV19 | TGTGCCAGTCGAAAGTCCCGGGACAGGTATCAGCCCCAGCATTTT | CASRKSRDRYQPQHF
- | TRBJ2-1 | - | TRBV11-2 | TGTGCCAGCAGCTTCGAGCTTTATAGAGGCAATGAGCAGTTCTTC | CASSFELYRGNEQFF
- | TRBJ1-1 | - | TRBV19 | TGTGCCAGTAGGTCCGGGAGCCTGAACACTGAAGCTTTCTTT | CASRSGSLNTEAFF
once | TRBJ2-7 | - | TRBV20-1 | TGCAGTGTAAAAAGCTCCTACGAGCAGTACTTC | CSVKSSYEQYF
- | TRBJ1-2 | - | TRBV5-4 | TGTGCCAGCAGCTCGCCGGGACGTGATGGCTACACCTTC | CASSSPGRDGYTF
- | TRBJ2-7 | - | TRBV12-5 | TGTGCTAGTGCCCGTACTGGGCTGGGCGACGAGCAGTACTTC | CASARTGLGDEQYF
- | TRBJ2-7 | - | TRBV12-1 | TGTGCCAGCACCCCTCACCTGGGACAGGGTCCTTCCTACGAGCAGTACTTC | CASTPHLGQGPSYEQYF
- | TRBJ2-2 | - | TRBV6-6 | TGTGCCAGCAGTTACGCGGGACAGACGACCGGGGAGCTGTTTTTT | CASSYAGQTTGELFF
- | TRBJ2-7 | - | TRBV7-3 | TGTGCCAGCAGCTTATTTTCGGGAGAACCCTACGAGCAGTACTTC | CASSLFSGEPYEQYF
- | TRBJ2-5 | - | TRBV28 | TGTGCCAGCAGTTTAAGGCGAAACCGGGACATCGGGGAGACCCAGTACTTC | CASSLRRNRDIGETQYF